Here is one T cell receptor beta chain with its context. The sample comes from a study of technical replicates of blood from a handful of donors. CDR1 is MRHNA, CDR2 SNTAGT, per germline. V was shortened by 0 bases and J by 0 bases, with 18 bases between the two germline ends. The CDR3 has 19 residues. Sequencing used immunoSEQ multiplex PCR; TCRdb keeps in-frame clones, though not all of them. The table lists 80,000 to 95,000 clones, approximately 93% of them singletons. Sequenced sample: T cells isolated from PBMCs. The rearrangement joins TRBV6-4 to TRBJ1-5; no definite D call. The TCR originated in a human donor in good health. CDR3 DNA sequence: TGTGCCAGCAGTGACTCGGAGGGCTTAGAGTATCATAGCAATCAGCCCCAGCATTTT. Its translation: CASSDSEGLEYHSNQPQHF.